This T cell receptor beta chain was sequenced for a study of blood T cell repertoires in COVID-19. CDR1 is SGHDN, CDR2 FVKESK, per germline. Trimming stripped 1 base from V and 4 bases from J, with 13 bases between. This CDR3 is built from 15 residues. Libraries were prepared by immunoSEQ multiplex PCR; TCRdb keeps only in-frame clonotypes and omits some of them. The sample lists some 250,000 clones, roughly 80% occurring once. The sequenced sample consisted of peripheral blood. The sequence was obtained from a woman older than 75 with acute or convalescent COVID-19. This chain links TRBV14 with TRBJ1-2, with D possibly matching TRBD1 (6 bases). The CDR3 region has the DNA TGTGCCAGCAGCCAAGTGGGGGCTTCGGGCTATGGCTACACCTTC. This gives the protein CASSQVGASGYGYTF.